This TCR beta chain is from a study of blood T cell repertoires in COVID-19. Background on the study: The United States, Italy and Spain provided the acute and convalescent COVID-19 samples. The analysed material was cDNA or gDNA that came from T cells, B-cell-depleted T cells, or PBMCs.

This clone was observed a single time. Authors' data handling: The assay estimated nucleated cells by amplifying reference gene primers. Generated by immunoSEQ multiplex PCR, the TCRdb table keeps only in-frame clones and is missing some. V, J and clone size are those of that table, while D and trimming were read from the DNA. The sample comprises about 44,000 clones, approximately 88% of which are singletons, and 1% to 1.5% rests with the top ten. With V trimmed by 1 base and J by 4 bases, 9 bases remained unmatched. The CDR3 length is 16 residues. Germline V CDR1 and CDR2: SGHTA, FQGNSA. Source material: peripheral blood. The chain recombines TRBV7-2 with TRBJ1-2; 7 bases line up with TRBD1. The receptor was derived from a woman between 35 and 50 years old with acute or convalescent COVID-19. The CDR3 sequence: CASSLVHRQGSYGYTF. CDR3 bases: TGTGCCAGCAGCTTAGTGCACCGACAGGGAAGCTATGGCTACACCTTC.